The 8 T cell receptor beta chains reported below all come from one sample, sequenced in a study of cytomegalovirus exposure and HLA in healthy donors. With 60 Vbeta and 13 Jbeta primers, the PCR was carried out. Assay used: immunoSEQ multiplex PCR; TCRdb lists only in-frame clones, some missing. The sample yields approximately 120,000 clones, 77% seen once. Sample: PBMCs. The receptors originated from a woman in her thirties or forties in good health and CMV-seropositive.

The rearrangement joins TRBV18 to TRBJ2-3, with 15 positions matching TRBD2. V lost 2 bases, J lost 7 bases, and 7 bases stayed unmatched. Per germline, CDR1 KGHSH and CDR2 LQKENI. The CDR3 is made up of 17 amino acids. CDR3 region: CASSPDGLAGGLNTQYF. CDR3 nucleotide sequence: TGTGCCAGCTCACCAGACGGACTAGCGGGAGGGCTAAATACGCAGTATTTT.

This clone was observed a single time. The V call is TRBV7-3, the J call TRBJ2-3; 10 bases are a match to TRBD2. After removal of 0 bases from V and 3 bases from J, the junction contained 3 bases not matched to a gene. Per germline, CDR1 SGHTA and CDR2 FQGTGA. The CDR3 has 16 residues. Here the CDR3 reads CASSLTSGRGTDTQYF. CDR3 nucleotide sequence: TGTGCCAGCAGCTTAACAAGCGGGAGGGGTACAGATACGCAGTATTTT.

This clone was counted once. This rearrangement joins TRBV7-6 to TRBJ2-5; 7 bases are shared with TRBD1. The CDR3 is 10 amino acids. Germline V gene lookup returns CDR1 SGHVS and CDR2 FNYEAQ. The CDR3 sequence is CATGKETQYF. In DNA, the CDR3 is TGTGCGACAGGGAAAGAGACCCAGTACTTC.

The chain carries TRBV15 and TRBJ2-5; 11 bases agree with TRBD2. The better agreement between TRBJ2-7 and the DNA end casts doubt on the J call. The V gene's germline CDR1 is LNHNV and CDR2 YYDKDF (reference sequence). The CDR3 consists of 19 residues. CDR3 loop: CATSRDGGTSGLRGYEQYF. The CDR3 DNA reads as TGTGCCACCAGCAGAGATGGGGGGACTAGCGGCCTGAGGGGGTACGAGCAGTACTTC.

V usage is TRBV11-2 and J usage is TRBJ2-1, with 9 bases that match TRBD2. This CDR3 is 15 amino acids long. CDR1 is SGHAT, CDR2 FQNNGV, per germline. V was clipped by 5 bases and J by 8 bases; unmatched bases: 10. The chain's CDR3 is CASSPLSGREDEQFF. For the CDR3, the DNA is TGTGCCAGCAGCCCACTTAGCGGGAGAGAGGATGAGCAGTTCTTC.

V usage is TRBV2 and J usage is TRBJ2-1; D may be TRBD2 (6 bases). Trimming stripped 2 bases from V and 6 bases from J, with 11 bases between. Germline CDR1 is SNHLY and CDR2 is FYNNEI. This CDR3 is built from 14 residues. CDR3 loop: CASSERGNPNEQFF. The CDR3, as DNA: TGTGCCAGCAGTGAACGGGGGAACCCCAATGAGCAGTTCTTC.

About this clone itself: One end of the junction does not line up with germline, which may come from a read error. Distinct nucleotide sequences in the sample also encode this CDR3. The J gene is TRBJ1-1, the V gene TRBV9, with 7 nucleotides matching TRBD1. This CDR3 is built from 17 residues. CDR1 and CDR2 from the germline V gene are SGDLS and YYNGEE. In nucleotides, the CDR3 is TGTGCCAGTAGCGTTCAAAAGGGGGCGGTTGGGAACACTGAAGCTTTCTTT. Translated: CASSVQKGAVGNTEAFF.

This clone was observed once. The chain recombines TRBV2 with TRBJ1-5; 11 bases map to TRBD1. The CDR3 consists of 14 residues. V was pared by 5 bases and J by 7 bases, with 4 bases of the junction left unmatched. The germline V gene has CDR1 SNHLY and CDR2 FYNNEI. For the CDR3, the DNA is TGTGCCAGCAGTTGGGGGGACAGGGGGCAGCCCCAGCATTTT. The encoded protein is CASSWGDRGQPQHF.